Reported below is one T cell receptor (beta chain). The data stem from a study of shared clonotypes between healthy human individuals. CDR3 size: 14 residues. Deletions cut 7 bases from V and 1 base from J, with 11 bases between. Germline loops: CDR1 MNHEY, CDR2 SVGAGI. Only in-frame clones appear in the TCRdb table, and some are missing; sequencing was by immunoSEQ multiplex PCR. The sample has under 700,000 clones, 85% to 95% seen once. Cells designated naive CD8 were CD45RO-negative and were positively selected for CCR7, with terminally differentiated effector memory CD45RA+ cells excluded. Nashville, Tennessee was home to all donors, each a Caucasian adult.

Sequences were obtained from naive CD8+ T cells sorted from blood. The chain is built from TRBV6-5 and TRBJ1-5; the D gene is possibly TRBD1 (5 bases). The clonotype was recovered from a woman in her twenties or thirties in good health. The CDR3 DNA reads as TGTGCCAGCACGGCCGGGGGGAGCAATCAGCCCCAGCATTTT. Translation gives CASTAGGSNQPQHF.